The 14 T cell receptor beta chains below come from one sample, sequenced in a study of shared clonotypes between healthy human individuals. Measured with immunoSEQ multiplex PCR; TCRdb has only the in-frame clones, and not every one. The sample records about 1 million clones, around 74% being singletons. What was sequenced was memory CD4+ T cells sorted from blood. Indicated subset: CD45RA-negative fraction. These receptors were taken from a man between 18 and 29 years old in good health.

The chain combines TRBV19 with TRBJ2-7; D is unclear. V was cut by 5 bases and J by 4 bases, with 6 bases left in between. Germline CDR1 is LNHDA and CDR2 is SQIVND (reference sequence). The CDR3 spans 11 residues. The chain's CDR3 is CASSQEYEQYF. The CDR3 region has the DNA TGTGCCAGTAGTCAGGAATACGAGCAGTACTTC.

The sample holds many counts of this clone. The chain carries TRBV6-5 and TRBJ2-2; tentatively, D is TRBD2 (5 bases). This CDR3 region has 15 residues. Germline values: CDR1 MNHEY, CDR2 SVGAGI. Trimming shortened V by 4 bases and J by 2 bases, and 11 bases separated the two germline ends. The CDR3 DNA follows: TGTGCCAGCAGTTCACTAGTGACTAACACCGGGGAGCTGTTTTTT. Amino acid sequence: CASSSLVTNTGELFF.

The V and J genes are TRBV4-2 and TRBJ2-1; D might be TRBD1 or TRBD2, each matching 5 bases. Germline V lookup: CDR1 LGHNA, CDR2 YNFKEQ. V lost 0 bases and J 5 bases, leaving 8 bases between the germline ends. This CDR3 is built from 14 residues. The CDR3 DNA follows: TGTGCCAGCAGCCAAGAATGGGGACACAATGAGCAGTTCTTC. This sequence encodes CASSQEWGHNEQFF.

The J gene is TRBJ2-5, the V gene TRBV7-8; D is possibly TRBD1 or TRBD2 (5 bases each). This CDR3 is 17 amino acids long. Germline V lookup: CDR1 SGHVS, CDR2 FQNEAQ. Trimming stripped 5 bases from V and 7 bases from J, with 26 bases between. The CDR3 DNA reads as TGTGCCAGCAGCGCCTTAGGTACCGGGACGGCGCCCGGGACCCAGTACTTC. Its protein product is CASSALGTGTAPGTQYF. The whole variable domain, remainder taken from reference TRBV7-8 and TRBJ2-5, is GAGVSQSPRYKVAKRGQDVALRCDPISGHVSLFWYQQALGQGPEFLTYFQNEAQLDKSGLPSDRFFAERPEGSVSTLKIQRTQQEDSAVYLCASSALGTGTAPGTQYFGPGTRLLVL.

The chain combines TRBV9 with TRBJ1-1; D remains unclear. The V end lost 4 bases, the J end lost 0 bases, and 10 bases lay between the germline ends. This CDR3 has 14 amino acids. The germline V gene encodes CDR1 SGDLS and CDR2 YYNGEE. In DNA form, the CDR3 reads TGTGCCAGCAGCTCGGACTCCATGAACACTGAAGCTTTCTTT. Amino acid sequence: CASSSDSMNTEAFF.

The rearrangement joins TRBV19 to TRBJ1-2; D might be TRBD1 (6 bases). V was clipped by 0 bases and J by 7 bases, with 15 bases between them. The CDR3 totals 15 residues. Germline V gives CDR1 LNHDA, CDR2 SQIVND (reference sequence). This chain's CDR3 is CASSIDPTQGGGYTF. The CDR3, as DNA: TGTGCCAGTAGTATAGATCCCACACAGGGAGGTGGCTACACCTTC.

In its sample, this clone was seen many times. CDR3 residues: CASRNPGHLFNEQFF. The DNA for the CDR3 is TGTGCCAGCAGGAATCCGGGACACTTGTTTAATGAGCAGTTCTTC. J is TRBJ2-1 and V is TRBV6-1; a possible D gene is TRBD1 (6 bases). CDR1 is MNHNS, CDR2 SASEGT, per germline. The ends were cut back, 6 bases at V and 7 bases at J, with 19 bases in the middle. The CDR3 contains 15 residues.

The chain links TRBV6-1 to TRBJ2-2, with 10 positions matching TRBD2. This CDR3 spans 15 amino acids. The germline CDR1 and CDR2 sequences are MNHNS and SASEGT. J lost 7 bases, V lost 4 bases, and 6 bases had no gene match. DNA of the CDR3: TGTGCCAGCAGTGTTTCCGGACTAGCGGTCGGGGAGCTGTTTTTT. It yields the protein CASSVSGLAVGELFF.

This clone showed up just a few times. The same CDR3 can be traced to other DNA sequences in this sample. The CDR3 is CASSGSSGNTIYF. CDR3 coding DNA: TGCGCCAGCAGTGGAAGCTCTGGAAACACCATATATTTT. V usage is TRBV10-1 and J usage is TRBJ1-3; D not resolved. The CDR3 length is 13 residues. Per the germline V gene, CDR1 is WNHNN and CDR2 is SYGVQD (reference sequence). V was pared by 4 bases and J by 0 bases, with 4 bases between.

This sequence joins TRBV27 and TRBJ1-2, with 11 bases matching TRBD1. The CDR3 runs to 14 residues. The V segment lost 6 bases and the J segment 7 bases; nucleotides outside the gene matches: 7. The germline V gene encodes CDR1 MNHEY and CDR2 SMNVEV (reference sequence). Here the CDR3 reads CASRAGTGGFGYTF. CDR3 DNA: TGTGCCAGCAGAGCAGGGACAGGGGGTTTTGGCTACACCTTC.

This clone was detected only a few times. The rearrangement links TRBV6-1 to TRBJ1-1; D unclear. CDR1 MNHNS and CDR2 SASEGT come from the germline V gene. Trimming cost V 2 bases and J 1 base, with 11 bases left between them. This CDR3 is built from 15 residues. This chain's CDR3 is CASSEMGSRNTEAFF. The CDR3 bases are TGTGCCAGCAGTGAAATGGGGTCTAGGAACACTGAAGCTTTCTTT.

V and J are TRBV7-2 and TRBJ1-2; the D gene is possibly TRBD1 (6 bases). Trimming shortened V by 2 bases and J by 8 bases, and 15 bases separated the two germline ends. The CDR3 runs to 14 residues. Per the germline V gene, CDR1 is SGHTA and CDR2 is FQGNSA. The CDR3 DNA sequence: TGTGCCAGCAGCTTAAGGGGGGTAACGGTAGGCTACACCTTC. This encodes CASSLRGVTVGYTF.

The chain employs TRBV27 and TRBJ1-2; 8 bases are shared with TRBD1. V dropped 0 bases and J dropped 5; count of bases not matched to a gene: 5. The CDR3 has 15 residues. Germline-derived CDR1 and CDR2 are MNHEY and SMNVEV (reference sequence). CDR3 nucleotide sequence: TGTGCCAGCAGTTTATCGAGCAGGGGGCTGTATGGCTACACCTTC. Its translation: CASSLSSRGLYGYTF.

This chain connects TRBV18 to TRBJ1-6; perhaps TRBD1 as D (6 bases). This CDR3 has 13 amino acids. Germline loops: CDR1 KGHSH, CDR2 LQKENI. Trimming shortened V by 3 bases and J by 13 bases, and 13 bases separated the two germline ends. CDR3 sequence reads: CASSPDTQGPLHF. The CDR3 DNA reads TGTGCCAGCTCACCTGACACTCAGGGGCCCCTCCACTTT.